Below, one TCR beta chain is given with its context. No antigen is known for it. Each CDR3 protein is one row after TCRdb ran MiXCR on the multiplex PCR reads. The sample yields about 8,300 distinct CDR3 sequences, 74% seen once. These data are taken from a study of breast tumors, draining lymph nodes, adjacent tissues. Study-wide results and caveats: Compared with lymph nodes, tumors were less diverse; compared with nontumor tissue, more.

Trimming took 0 bases from V and 4 from J, leaving 16 bases between them. This CDR3 is 16 amino acids long. Germline V gene data show CDR1 as SGHRS and CDR2 as YFSETQ. The receptor's source is a female donor with breast cancer. Some clones in this sample may be carry-over from other donors' samples. Material for sequencing was tumor-adjacent breast tissue. The rearrangement links TRBV5-1 to TRBJ1-2; D is uncertain. CDR3 amino acids: CASSLVGHGSSYGYTF. In DNA, the CDR3 is TGCGCCAGCAGCTTGGTAGGCCATGGATCTAGCTATGGCTACACCTTC.